Reported below is one T cell receptor (beta chain). What it binds is not known. Measured with immunoSEQ multiplex PCR; TCRdb has only the in-frame clones, and not every one. The data show about 96,000 clones, roughly nine tenths seen once. This sample was included in a study of T cell responses to AZD1222 COVID-19 vaccine. Broader study findings: Spike-spanning, vaccine-associated CD4 TCRs were dominant at 160-218 and 743-854.

Sequences were derived from peripheral blood, sampled on day 0 of AZD1222 vaccination. This sequence originates from an adult in good health.

CDR3 bases: TGTGCCAGCTCAACCCTGGGACGTATGAACACTGAAGCTTTCTTT. Amino acid sequence: CASSTLGRMNTEAFF. This chain links TRBV27 with TRBJ1-1, with D maybe TRBD1 (5 bases). The germline V gene has CDR1 MNHEY and CDR2 SMNVEV (reference sequence). The CDR3 loop spans 15 amino acids. Trimming shortened V by 8 bases and J by 0 bases, and 16 bases separated the two germline ends.